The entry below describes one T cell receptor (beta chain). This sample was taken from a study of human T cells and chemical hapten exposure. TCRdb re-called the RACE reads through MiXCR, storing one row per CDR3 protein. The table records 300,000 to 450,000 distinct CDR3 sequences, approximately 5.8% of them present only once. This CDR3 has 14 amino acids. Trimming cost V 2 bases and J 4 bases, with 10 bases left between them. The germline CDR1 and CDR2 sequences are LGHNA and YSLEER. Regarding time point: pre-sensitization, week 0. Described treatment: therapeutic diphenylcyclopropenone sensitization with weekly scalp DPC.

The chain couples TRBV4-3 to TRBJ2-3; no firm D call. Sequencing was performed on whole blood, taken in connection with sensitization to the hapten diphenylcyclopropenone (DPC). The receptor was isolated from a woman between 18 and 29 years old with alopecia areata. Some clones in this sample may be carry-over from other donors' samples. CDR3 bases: TGCGCCAGCAGCCAACGGACGCCCTCAGATACGCAGTATTTT. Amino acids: CASSQRTPSDTQYF.